Below, one T cell receptor beta chain is given with its context. This clonotype was found a few times. The antigen it recognizes is unknown. Base qualities are not at hand, and no much larger clone is one base apart. The treatment or condition tag for this specimen amounts to: live attenuated yellow fever vaccine strain. A standard Ficoll-Paque protocol was used to isolate PBMCs from peripheral blood. Dynabeads CD4 and CD8 positive selection kits were used to isolate CD4 and CD8 T-cell fractions. RNA was extracted with TriZol from bulk PBMCs, CD4 and CD8 fractions, and dextramer-positive and dextramer-negative fractions. The record originates from a study of T cells after yellow fever vaccination (dated 2019 in TCRdb). Regarding the complete study: The SMART-Seq v4 Ultra Low Input RNA kit was used to prepare libraries from fractions with low cell numbers. To track T-cell clones before and after primary and booster YFV17D yellow fever vaccination, bulk TCR alpha and beta repertoires were sequenced longitudinally. Two healthy male donors, one aged 18 to 30 and one aged 30 to 40 years, made up the cohort. Blood samples were taken at several timepoints before and after primary and secondary immunization, and bulk PBMC replicates and cell subsets were isolated. The research as a whole found: A small share of clonotypes was detected in both CD4 and CD8 compartments, with the overlap likely arising from convergent recombination. Compared with the primary T-cell response, the secondary T-cell response was faster but weaker, reaching its peak on day 5 rather than on day 15. After the booster, most of the clones that had expanded following primary vaccination were detected again (around 97% of CD4 and around 88% of CD8), which suggests that memory was broadly maintained. Because abundant contaminating clonotypes from the bulk population could be contained in FACS-sorted repertoires, computational filtering was required. Because the study included only two donors, the extent to which the findings can be generalized is limited.

TCR cDNA was made using 5'RACE template switching, a step that added a universal primer site and unique molecular identifiers. Priming of cDNA synthesis was performed from both the TCR alpha and TCR beta constant segments. Libraries were amplified in two PCR steps, with sample barcodes and sequencing adapters added in the second step. Sequencing of libraries was done on Illumina HiSeq 2500 (2x100 bp) or NovaSeq (2x150 bp). For the original study's pipeline: Demultiplexing of reads and collapsing into UMI consensus sequences were performed with MIGEC, and V(D)J alignment was carried out with MiXCR. Using edgeR on replicate PBMC samples, clonotypes were called vaccine-responding if FDR was below 0.01 and the log2 fold change was above 5 up to day 15. Each bulk clonotype was labeled CD4 or CD8 based on which sequenced repertoire, CD4 or CD8, contained the clonotype at higher abundance. The public reads were reanalyzed by TCRdb: fastp trimming at Q25, MiXCR alignment, in-frame beta chains only. Merged by CDR3 protein, the rows form single entries marked with the most common genes and DNA. The V and J calls and clone size come from TCRdb's table, not from the authors' own analysis. In all, the sample holds about 150,000 distinct CDR3 sequences, and approximately 6% of those were seen once. 2.9% of the sample is in the top ten clones.

CDR1 and CDR2, looked up from the germline V gene (reference sequence), are LNHDA and SQIVND. At the junction V is shortened by 3 bases and J by 2 bases, with 14 bases in between. From its cysteine to its phenylalanine, the CDR3 spans 17 amino acids. Left in the record is the CDR3 DNA by itself, 51 bases read in frame from the first base. This sequence was found in a man aged 18-30 years who received the YFV17D yellow fever vaccine. Sample: CD4+ T cells sorted from PBMCs, taken on the day of the first yellow fever vaccination. Recombination connected TRBV19 to TRBJ2-6; the D gene cannot be resolved reliably. The sequence in DNA is TGTGCCAGTAGTATTTTAAGTGGCAGGACTGGGGCCAACGTCCTGACTTTC. Its product reads: CASSILSGRTGANVLTF.